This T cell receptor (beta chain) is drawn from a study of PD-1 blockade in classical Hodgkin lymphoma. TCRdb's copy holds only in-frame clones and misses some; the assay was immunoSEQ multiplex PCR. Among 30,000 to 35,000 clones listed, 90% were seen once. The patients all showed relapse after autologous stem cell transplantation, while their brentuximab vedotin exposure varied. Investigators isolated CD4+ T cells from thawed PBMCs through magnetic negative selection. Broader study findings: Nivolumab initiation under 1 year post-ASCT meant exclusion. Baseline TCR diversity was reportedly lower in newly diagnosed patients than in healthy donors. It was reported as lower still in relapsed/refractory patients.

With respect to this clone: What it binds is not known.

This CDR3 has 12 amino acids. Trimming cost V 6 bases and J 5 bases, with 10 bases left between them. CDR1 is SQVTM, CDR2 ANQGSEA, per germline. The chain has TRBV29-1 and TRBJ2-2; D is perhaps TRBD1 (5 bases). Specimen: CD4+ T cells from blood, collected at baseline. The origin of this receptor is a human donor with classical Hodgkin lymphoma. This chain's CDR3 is CSVDKGTGELFF. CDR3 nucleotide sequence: TGCAGCGTAGATAAGGGGACCGGGGAGCTGTTTTTT.